The next 16 T cell receptor beta chains were all read from a single sample in a study of radiotherapy plus CTLA-4 blockade in lung cancer listed by TCRdb under 2018. The library came from the immunoSEQ multiplex PCR assay. Imported from immuneACCESS, the table was reduced by TCRdb to in-frame sequences with V and J called. These copies leave out some clones; in studies compared against another copy, an unresolved V gene accounts for under half, and the cause of the remainder is not known. The sample table holds some 60,000 clones, of which 70% to 80% were seen once. The ten top clones hold almost 4% of the sample. This specimen was peripheral blood, taken from a patient treated with radiotherapy plus ipilimumab. The receptors were gathered from a human donor with non-small cell lung cancer who had a partial response to radiotherapy plus ipilimumab.

In its sample, this clone was seen once. The V and J genes are TRBV5-1 and TRBJ2-5, with TRBD1 matching 8 bases. Trimming cost V 4 bases and J 5 bases; bases outside gene matches: 10. CDR3 length: 15 amino acids. Looked up from germline, CDR1 is SGHRS and CDR2 is YFSETQ. The CDR3 nucleotides are TGCGCCAGCAGCACGGAGGGGACAGGTGTCGAGACCCAGTACTTC. Translating gives CASSTEGTGVETQYF.

The chain is built from TRBV19 and TRBJ2-7, with TRBD1 identical over 10 bases. The CDR3 runs 15 residues. Trimming cost V 5 bases and J 0 bases; bases outside gene matches: 4. Germline V lookup: CDR1 LNHDA, CDR2 SQIVND (reference sequence). The CDR3: CASSGGQGSSYEQYF. CDR3 sequence (DNA): TGTGCCAGTAGTGGGGGACAGGGGAGCTCCTACGAGCAGTACTTC.

This chain links TRBV5-1 with TRBJ2-7, with TRBD1 as a possible D gene (5 bases). The CDR3 runs to 15 residues. Looked up from germline, CDR1 is SGHRS and CDR2 is YFSETQ. V lost 1 base and J 5 bases, leaving 16 bases between the germline ends. The CDR3: CASSLSPEPGHEQYF. The CDR3 DNA follows: TGCGCCAGCAGCTTGTCCCCGGAGCCAGGGCACGAGCAGTACTTC.

The chain recombines TRBV4-1 with TRBJ2-7; tentative D call: TRBD1 (5 bases). The length of the CDR3 is 14 residues. Deletions cut 5 bases from V and 6 bases from J, with 17 bases between. The germline V gene has CDR1 MGHRA and CDR2 YSYEKL. CDR3 amino acids: CASSKQGVVGEQYF. The CDR3 nucleotides read TGCGCCAGCAGCAAACAAGGGGTTGTGGGCGAGCAGTACTTC.

This clone was observed a handful of times. V gene TRBV11-2 combines with J gene TRBJ2-5; 9 bases fit TRBD1. The germline CDR1 and CDR2 sequences are SGHAT and FQNNGV. The CDR3 is 16 residues long. With V trimmed by 1 base and J by 1 base, 4 bases remained unmatched. The DNA of the CDR3 is TGTGCCAGCAGCTTAGGACAGGGGGGCTTCCAAGAGACCCAGTACTTC. Translation gives CASSLGQGGFQETQYF.

This chain links TRBV21-1 with TRBJ1-5. TRBV21-1 is a pseudogene locus. There are 12 residues in the CDR3. The CDR3 nucleotides are TGTGCCAGCAGCAAAAGCTCTCAGCCCCAGCATTTT. It is translated as CASSKSSQPQHF.

This chain connects TRBV5-5 to TRBJ2-3; 8 positions match TRBD2. Germline lookup yields CDR1 SGHKS and CDR2 YYEKEE (reference sequence). The CDR3 spans 14 residues. The junction had 1 base not matched to a gene; V was cut back by 0 bases and J by 4 bases. The CDR3 DNA reads TGTGCCAGCAGCTTGGCGGGGGGGTCAGATACGCAGTATTTT. Translated: CASSLAGGSDTQYF.

In its sample, this clone was seen a few times. This sequence joins TRBV19 and TRBJ2-7, with 12 nucleotides matching TRBD2. Germline CDR1 LNHDA, CDR2 SQIVND (reference sequence). This CDR3 is 14 amino acids long. V lost 4 bases and J lost 5; bases outside the gene matches: 3. The DNA of the CDR3 is TGTGCCAGTAGTAGAACTAGCGGGGGGAACGAGCAGTACTTC. It translates to CASSRTSGGNEQYF.

The chain combines TRBV6-5 with TRBJ2-7, with D perhaps matching TRBD1 (5 bases). The CDR3 sequence is 15 residues long. V was trimmed by 8 bases and J by 0 bases, leaving 17 bases between them. Germline loops: CDR1 MNHEY, CDR2 SVGAGI. CDR3 region: CASPLAGIRSYEQYF. CDR3 nucleotides: TGTGCCAGCCCGTTGGCAGGGATTCGCTCCTACGAGCAGTACTTC.

CDR3 sequence: CASSLVGGAGTEAFF. The CDR3 DNA reads TGCGCCAGCAGCTTGGTAGGGGGCGCGGGCACTGAAGCTTTCTTT. The chain recombines TRBV5-1 with TRBJ1-1, with TRBD1 matching over 7 bases. CDR3 length: 15 amino acids. After removal of 0 bases from V and 4 bases from J, the junction contained 6 bases not matched to a gene. The germline V gene encodes CDR1 SGHRS and CDR2 YFSETQ.

This chain joins TRBV25-1 and TRBJ2-2, with D possibly matching TRBD2 (6 bases). This CDR3 has 14 residues. Per germline, CDR1 MGHDK and CDR2 SYGVNS. Trimming took off 6 bases at V and 6 bases at J, with 14 bases between the two ends. The CDR3 nucleotides read TGTGCCAGCAGGACTCTTGGAGGGTCCGGGGAGCTGTTTTTT. It encodes CASRTLGGSGELFF.

The rearrangement links TRBV27 to TRBJ2-1; TRBD2 aligns across 15 bases. Per germline, CDR1 MNHEY and CDR2 SMNVEV (reference sequence). The junction had 6 bases not matched to a gene; V was cut back by 5 bases and J by 7 bases. This CDR3 region has 16 residues. The CDR3 DNA follows: TGTGCCAGCAGTCCGGGACTAGCGGGGGGTGTGAATGAGCAGTTCTTC. As protein: CASSPGLAGGVNEQFF.

V gene TRBV6-1 combines with J gene TRBJ2-7; possibly TRBD2 for D (5 bases). The CDR3 runs 15 residues. Germline V lookup: CDR1 MNHNS, CDR2 SASEGT. Trimming left V 2 bases short and J 3 bases short, with 14 bases between. The CDR3 bases are TGTGCCAGCAGTGAATGGGGAGAGGGATTCTACGAGCAGTACTTC. It encodes CASSEWGEGFYEQYF.

In its sample, this clone was seen a few times. The J gene is TRBJ2-1, the V gene TRBV7-9; 7 positions agree with TRBD2. Losses at the gene ends were 3 bases for V and 1 base for J; bases not matched to a gene: 6. The CDR3 extends over 16 amino acids. The germline gives CDR1 SEHNR, CDR2 FQNEAQ (reference sequence). The CDR3 DNA follows: TGTGCCAGCAGCTTTGTGGCGGGGGTATCCTACAATGAGCAGTTCTTC. This sequence encodes CASSFVAGVSYNEQFF.

V gene TRBV11-2 combines with J gene TRBJ2-5; 11 bases are a match to TRBD2. Germline V gives CDR1 SGHAT, CDR2 FQNNGV. The CDR3 loop spans 15 amino acids. With V trimmed by 5 bases and J by 5 bases, 7 bases remained unmatched. CDR3 region: CASSETSGGEETQYF. The DNA of the CDR3 is TGTGCCAGCAGCGAAACTAGCGGGGGCGAGGAGACCCAGTACTTC.

This CDR3 is CASSLPGTGVYEQYF. DNA of the CDR3: TGTGCCAGCAGTTTACCCGGGACAGGGGTCTACGAGCAGTACTTC. The chain recombines TRBV27 with TRBJ2-7; 10 nucleotides match TRBD1. The germline V gene has CDR1 MNHEY and CDR2 SMNVEV (reference sequence). This CDR3 has 15 residues. The junction had 4 bases not matched to a gene; V was cut back by 2 bases and J by 3 bases.